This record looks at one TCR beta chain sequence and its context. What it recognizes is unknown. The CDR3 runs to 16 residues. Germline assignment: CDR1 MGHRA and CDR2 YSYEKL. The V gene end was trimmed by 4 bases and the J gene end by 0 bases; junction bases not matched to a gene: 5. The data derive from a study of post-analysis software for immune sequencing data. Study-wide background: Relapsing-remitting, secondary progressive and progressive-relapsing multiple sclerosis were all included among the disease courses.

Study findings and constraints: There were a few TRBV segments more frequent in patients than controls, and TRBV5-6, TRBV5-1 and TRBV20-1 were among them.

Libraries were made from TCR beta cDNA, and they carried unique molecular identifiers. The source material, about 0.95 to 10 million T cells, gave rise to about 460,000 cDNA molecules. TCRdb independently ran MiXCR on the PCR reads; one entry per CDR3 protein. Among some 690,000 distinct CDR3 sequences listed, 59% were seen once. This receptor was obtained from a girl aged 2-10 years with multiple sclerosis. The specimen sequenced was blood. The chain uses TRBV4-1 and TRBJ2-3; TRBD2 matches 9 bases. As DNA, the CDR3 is TGCGCCAGCAGCCCCTGGACTAGCGCCAGCACAGATACGCAGTATTTT. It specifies CASSPWTSASTDTQYF.